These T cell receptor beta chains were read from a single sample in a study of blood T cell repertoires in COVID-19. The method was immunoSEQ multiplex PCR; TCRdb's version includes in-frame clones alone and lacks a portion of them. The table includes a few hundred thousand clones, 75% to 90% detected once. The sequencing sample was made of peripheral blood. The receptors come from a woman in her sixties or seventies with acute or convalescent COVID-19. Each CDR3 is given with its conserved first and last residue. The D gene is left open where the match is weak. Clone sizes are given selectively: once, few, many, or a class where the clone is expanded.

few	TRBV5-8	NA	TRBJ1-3	TGTGCCAGCAGTTTGACGAGACATGAGAACACCATATATTTT	CASSLTRHENTIYF
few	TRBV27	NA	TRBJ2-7	TGTGCCAGCAGTTCCCCCCTGCGCAGGGCTAGACTTGGCTACGAGCAGTACTTC	CASSSPLRRARLGYEQYF
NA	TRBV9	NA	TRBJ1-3	TGTGCCAGCAGCGTAGGGGTAGGGGAAGGTACTGGAAACACCATATATTTT	CASSVGVGEGTGNTIYF
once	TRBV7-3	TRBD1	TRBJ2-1	TGTGCCAGCAGCCAGGACAGGGAGAATGAGCAGTTCTTC	CASSQDRENEQFF
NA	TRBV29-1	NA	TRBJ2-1	TGCAGCGTTGAAGATCTCGGTGATGAGCAGTTCTTC	CSVEDLGDEQFF
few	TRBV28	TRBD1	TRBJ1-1	TGTGCCAGCAGTTTATTGACAGGGGGCTTAAAGACTGAAGCTTTCTTT	CASSLLTGGLKTEAFF
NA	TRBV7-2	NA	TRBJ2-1	TGTGCCAGCAGCCCCCGGCGGTATGAGCAGTTCTTC	CASSPRRYEQFF
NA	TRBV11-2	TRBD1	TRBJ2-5	TGTGCCAGCAGCTTAGATCTGGAGACAGGGGCGACCCAGTACTTC	CASSLDLETGATQYF
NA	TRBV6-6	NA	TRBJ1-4	TGTGCCAGCAGTTCCCAGACTAATGAAAAACTGTTTTTT	CASSSQTNEKLFF
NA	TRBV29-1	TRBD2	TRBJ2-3	TGCAGCGTTGAAGTACTAGCGGGGAGGGCAGATACGCAGTATTTT	CSVEVLAGRADTQYF
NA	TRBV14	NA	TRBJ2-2	TGTGCCAGCAGCCAAGCCCCAGACAGATACACCGGGGAGCTGTTTTTT	CASSQAPDRYTGELFF
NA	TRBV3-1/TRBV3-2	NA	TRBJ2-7	TGTGCCAGCAGCCCCTCACAGGGCGGCTACGAGCAGTACTTC	CASSPSQGGYEQYF
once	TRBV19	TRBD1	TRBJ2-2	TGTGCCAGTAGTGGTAGAGCTAGGGGACAGGGTGTTCGGCACCGGGGAGCTGTTTTT	CASSGRARGQGVRHRGAVF
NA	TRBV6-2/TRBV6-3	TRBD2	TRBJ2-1	TGTGCCAGCAGTTCGGGACTAGCGGGCGGCGTTCCCCCTTACAATGAGCAGTTCTTC	CASSSGLAGGVPPYNEQFF
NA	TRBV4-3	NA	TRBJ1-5	TGCGCCAGCAGCCAAGACGGGAGGCACAATCAGCCCCAGCATTTT	CASSQDGRHNQPQHF
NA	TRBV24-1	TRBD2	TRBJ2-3	TGTGCCACCAGTGACCCGGGACTAGCGGGAGTCAGCACAGATACGCAGTATTTT	CATSDPGLAGVSTDTQYF
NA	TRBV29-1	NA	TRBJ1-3	TGCAGCGTAAAAGAGGGACACCAGGATTTT	CSVKEGHQDF
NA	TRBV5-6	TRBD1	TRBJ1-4	TGTGCCAGCAGCTCTGACAGGGGCTGGGGCGAAAAACTGTTTTTT	CASSSDRGWGEKLFF
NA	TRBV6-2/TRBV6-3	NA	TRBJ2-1	TGTGCCAGCAGTTACGGCCCCGGGGGCTACAATGAGCAGTTCTTC	CASSYGPGGYNEQFF
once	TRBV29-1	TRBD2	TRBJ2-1	TGCAGCGTTCAGAAAGGACTAGCGGGGGCCGGGGGTGAGCAGTTCTTC	CSVQKGLAGAGGEQFF
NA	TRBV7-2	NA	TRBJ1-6	TGTGCCAGCAGCTTAGGACAGAGTAATTCACCCCTCCACTTT	CASSLGQSNSPLHF
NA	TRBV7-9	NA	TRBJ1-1	TGTGCCAGCAGCTTCTTACAGGGAACTGAAGCTTTCTTT	CASSFLQGTEAFF
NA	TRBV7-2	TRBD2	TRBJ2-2	TGTGCCAGCAGCTTAGGGGGGGGGTCCCTCGCCGGGGAGCTGTTTTTT	CASSLGGGSLAGELFF
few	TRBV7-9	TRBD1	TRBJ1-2	TGTGCCAGCGACAGGGAGGAGGGCTATGGCTACACCTTC	CASDREEGYGYTF
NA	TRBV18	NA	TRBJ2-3	TGTGCCAGCTCACCTACAACCCTGGGCACAGATACGCAGTATTTT	CASSPTTLGTDTQYF
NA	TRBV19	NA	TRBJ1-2	TGTGCCAGTAGTATAGTGGGACAAAAGAACTATGGCTACACCTTC	CASSIVGQKNYGYTF
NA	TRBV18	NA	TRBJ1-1	TGTGCCAGCTCACCACCTAAGGGGTTGAACACTGAAGCTTTCTTT	CASSPPKGLNTEAFF
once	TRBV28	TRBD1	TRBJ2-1	TGTGCCAGCAGTCGCGAGGGGGCCGGCTCCTACAATGAGCAGTTCTTC	CASSREGAGSYNEQFF
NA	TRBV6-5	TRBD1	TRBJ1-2	TGTGCCAGCCAGGACAGGGGCTATGGCTACACCTTC	CASQDRGYGYTF
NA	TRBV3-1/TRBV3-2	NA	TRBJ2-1	TGTGCCAGCAGCCAAGGGACTCCCTCGGATGAGCAGTTCTTC	CASSQGTPSDEQFF
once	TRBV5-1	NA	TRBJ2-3	TGCGCCAGCAGCTTGGAGGGGCTAGCAGATACGCAGTATTTT	CASSLEGLADTQYF
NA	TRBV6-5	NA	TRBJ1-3	TGTGCCAGCAGTTTAAAGCTCTCTGGAAACACCATATATTTT	CASSLKLSGNTIYF
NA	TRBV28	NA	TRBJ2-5	TGTGCCAGCAGTCGAGGTGGACAGCAAGAGACCCAGTACTTC	CASSRGGQQETQYF
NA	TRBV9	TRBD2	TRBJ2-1	TGTGCCAGCAGCGCCGGAGGACTAGGCAATGAGCAGTTCTTC	CASSAGGLGNEQFF
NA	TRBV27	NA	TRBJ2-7	TGTGCCAGCAGTTTGGGGGGCTACGAGCAGTACTTC	CASSLGGYEQYF
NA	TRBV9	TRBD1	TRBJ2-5	TGTGCCAGCAGCGTAGGGGACAGAGAGTACCAAGAGACCCAGTACTTC	CASSVGDREYQETQYF
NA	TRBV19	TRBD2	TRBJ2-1	TGTGCCAGTAGTATGGCGCGGGAGGGCCTCGGAAATGAGCAGTTCTTC	CASSMAREGLGNEQFF
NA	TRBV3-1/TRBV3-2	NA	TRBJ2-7	TGTGCCAGCAGCCAAGATCCGAGCTCCTACGAGCAGTACTTC	CASSQDPSSYEQYF
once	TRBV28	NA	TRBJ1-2	TGTGCCAGCAGTCTACAGGCTTCCTATGGCTACACCTTC	CASSLQASYGYTF